The T cell receptor beta chain described here comes from a study of vaccination and CD4 T cells after COVID-19. Cultured CD4+ T-cell DNA underwent Oncomine TCR Beta short-read sequencing. In TCRdb, the PCR reads were re-called with MiXCR into one record per CDR3 protein. The repertoire holds 11,000 to 15,000 distinct CDR3 sequences, roughly 29% seen once, with roughly a fifth in the top ten. With regard to this clonotype: The antigen is undetermined.

Described treatment: roughly 11-day PBMC culture with coronavirus spike peptide pools or control peptides (ViraFEST assay). Alongside around 10 IU/ml IL-2 and about 9.1 ug/ml peptide pools, PBMCs were cultured at two million per well. On days 3 and 7, half the medium was swapped for fresh IL-2-containing medium. Per the germline V gene, CDR1 is SEHNR and CDR2 is FQNEAQ (reference sequence). V lost 1 base and J 6 bases, leaving 13 bases between the germline ends. The length of the CDR3 is 15 residues. Source material: cultured CD4+ T cells from blood. This receptor was obtained from a human donor with COVID-19. The V gene is TRBV7-9, the J gene TRBJ1-5, with D possibly being TRBD1 (5 bases). CDR3 DNA sequence: TGTGCCAGCAGCTTAGGTGGGGGGATCGGTCAGCCCCAGCATTTT. Residues: CASSLGGGIGQPQHF.